The next 17 T cell receptor beta chains were all read from a single sample in a study of beta chain features in type 1 diabetes. General study findings and limits: Shortening that was moderate but significant affected the TCRB CDR3s of Type 1 diabetes patients in all four CD4+ subsets.

Sequencing targeted expressed TCRB transcripts, as all isolated RNA had been reverse transcribed. Here immunoSEQ multiplex PCR was the method, and the copy in TCRdb shows in-frame clones only, minus some. The sample has 300,000 to 400,000 clones; approximately 13% are singletons. No cognate antigen is known for these TCRs. Sequencing was performed on naive CD4+ T cells from blood. The receptors derive from a young woman with type 1 diabetes.

This clone was found a few times. The rearrangement links TRBV5-1 to TRBJ2-3; D possibly corresponds to TRBD2 (6 bases). The CDR3 is made up of 14 amino acids. The V gene lost 2 bases and the J gene lost 3 bases, with 10 bases spanning the gap. Germline V gene sequence: CDR1 SGHRS, CDR2 YFSETQ. CDR3 region: CASSFTEGTDTQYF. In nucleotides, the CDR3 is TGCGCCAGCAGCTTTACGGAGGGTACAGATACGCAGTATTTT.

The sample holds a few counts of this clone. The chain combines TRBV9 with TRBJ2-2; TRBD1 aligns across 8 bases. V lost 3 bases and J lost 3; bases outside the gene matches: 7. This CDR3 is built from 16 residues. Germline CDR1 reads SGDLS; CDR2 reads YYNGEE. CDR3 in DNA: TGTGCCAGCAGCGCCGACAGGGGTTGGGACACCGGGGAGCTGTTTTTT. It encodes CASSADRGWDTGELFF. Together with reference TRBV9 and TRBJ2-2, the CDR3 gives the full variable domain: DSGVTQTPKHLITATGQRVTLRCSPRSGDLSVYWYQQSLDQGLQFLIQYYNGEERAKGNILERFSAQQFPDLHSELNLSSLELGDSALYFCASSADRGWDTGELFFGEGSRLTVL.

This chain links TRBV5-4 with TRBJ2-3; no clear D gene. Trimming shortened V by 1 base and J by 1 base, and 16 bases separated the two germline ends. The germline V gene has CDR1 SGHNT and CDR2 YYREEE (reference sequence). CDR3 size: 17 residues. The CDR3 sequence is CASSLYQIRGGTDTQYF. DNA of the CDR3: TGTGCCAGCAGCTTGTACCAGATAAGAGGTGGCACAGATACGCAGTATTTT.

This clone was found a few times. The J gene is TRBJ2-7, the V gene TRBV18; 7 bases are a match to TRBD1. CDR3 length: 16 amino acids. CDR1 and CDR2 from the germline V gene are KGHSH and LQKENI. The ends lost 0 bases at V and 1 base at J; junction bases unmatched: 6. The CDR3 DNA follows: TGTGCCAGCTCACCACCGGGGGACAGCTTTTCCTACGAGCAGTACTTC. It yields the protein CASSPPGDSFSYEQYF.

The chain employs TRBV5-1 and TRBJ2-7; 10 nucleotides agree with TRBD2. Germline lookup yields CDR1 SGHRS and CDR2 YFSETQ. Trimming took 1 base from V and 6 from J; bases not matched to a gene: 10. The CDR3 runs to 16 residues. The DNA of the CDR3 is TGCGCCAGCAGCTTGACAGCGGGAGGGCCTTGGACCGAGCAGTACTTC. Protein sequence: CASSLTAGGPWTEQYF.

This chain joins TRBV15 and TRBJ2-1; 9 bases align to TRBD2. Germline V gene sequence: CDR1 LNHNV, CDR2 YYDKDF (reference sequence). The CDR3 is made up of 16 amino acids. J was trimmed by 5 bases and V by 3 bases; bases with no gene match: 8. CDR3 DNA: TGTGCCACCAGCAGGGGTAGCGGGAGTGTCGACAATGAGCAGTTCTTC. This gives the protein CATSRGSGSVDNEQFF.

The CDR3 sequence is CASSLAQETQYF. The CDR3 nucleotides are TGTGCCAGCTCACTAGCTCAAGAGACCCAGTACTTC. The chain employs TRBV18 and TRBJ2-5; no definite D call. Germline CDR1 is KGHSH and CDR2 is LQKENI. Trimming shortened V by 4 bases and J by 2 bases, and 5 bases separated the two germline ends. The CDR3 has 12 amino acids.

This clone was detected only a few times. CDR3: CAWSVGFGLAAGNEQFF. CDR3 DNA: TGTGCCTGGAGTGTAGGATTTGGGCTAGCGGCAGGGAATGAGCAGTTCTTC. The V and J genes are TRBV30 and TRBJ2-1, with 7 positions matching TRBD2. Per germline, CDR1 GTSNPN and CDR2 SVGIG (reference sequence). The CDR3 contains 17 residues. The junction had 15 bases not matched to a gene; V was cut back by 0 bases and J by 7 bases.

This chain links TRBV28 with TRBJ1-1; tentative D call: TRBD1 (6 bases). V lost 2 bases and J 8 bases, leaving 9 bases between the germline ends. Per the germline V gene, CDR1 is MDHEN and CDR2 is SYDVKM. The CDR3 has 12 residues. CDR3 region: CASSLQGYEAFF. Here the CDR3 DNA reads TGTGCCAGCAGTTTACAGGGGTACGAAGCTTTCTTT.

This clone has more than one count but fewer than ten. The chain is built from TRBV29-1 and TRBJ2-3, with TRBD2 matching over 9 bases. The CDR3 runs to 14 residues. V shed 6 bases, J shed 5 bases, and the junction held 9 bases outside the gene matches. From germline, CDR1 is SQVTM and CDR2 ANQGSEA. CDR3 residues: CSVGSGSFGDTQYF. CDR3 DNA sequence: TGCAGCGTGGGTAGCGGGAGTTTCGGAGATACGCAGTATTTT.

This rearrangement joins TRBV7-3 to TRBJ2-5; unclear D gene. CDR3 size: 13 residues. Trimming took off 5 bases at V and 4 bases at J, with 11 bases between the two ends. Germline V CDR1 and CDR2: SGHTA, FQGTGA. The CDR3 region is CASSPGLGETQYF. CDR3 DNA sequence: TGTGCCAGCAGCCCCGGTCTTGGAGAGACCCAGTACTTC. Looking up the rest from reference TRBV7-3 and TRBJ2-5 gives the full variable domain: GAGVSQTPSNKVTEKGKYVELRCDPISGHTALYWYRQSLGQGPEFLIYFQGTGAADDSGLPNDRFFAVRPEGSVSTLKIQRTERGDSAVYLCASSPGLGETQYFGPGTRLLVL.

This clone has a handful of counts. The chain carries TRBV2 and TRBJ2-7; TRBD1 agrees at 8 bases. The V and J ends lost 7 bases and 8 bases, in that order; junction bases with no gene match: 10. The germline CDR1 and CDR2 sequences are SNHLY and FYNNEI. The length of the CDR3 is 13 residues. The CDR3 here is CASTGTGFRKQYF. The CDR3, as DNA: TGTGCCAGCACCGGGACAGGATTTCGCAAGCAGTACTTC.

This clone was seen more than once but under ten times. The chain recombines TRBV7-2 with TRBJ2-5; TRBD1 agrees at 8 bases. Per germline, CDR1 SGHTA and CDR2 FQGNSA. The CDR3 consists of 15 residues. J was trimmed by 5 bases and V by 5 bases; bases with no gene match: 10. Written as DNA, the CDR3 is TGTGCCAGCAGCCCGACCCAGGGGGCGAGGGAGACCCAGTACTTC. This translates into CASSPTQGARETQYF.

The V call is TRBV7-8, the J call TRBJ2-3; D is unresolved. V was trimmed by 1 base and J by 4 bases, leaving 6 bases between them. CDR1 is SGHVS, CDR2 FQNEAQ, per germline. The CDR3 length is 13 residues. The CDR3 nucleotides are TGTGCCAGCAGCTTAGGGCCATCAGATACGCAGTATTTT. Its translation: CASSLGPSDTQYF. Supplemented by reference TRBV7-8 and TRBJ2-3, the full variable domain reads GAGVSQSPRYKVAKRGQDVALRCDPISGHVSLFWYQQALGQGPEFLTYFQNEAQLDKSGLPSDRFFAERPEGSVSTLKIQRTQQEDSAVYLCASSLGPSDTQYFGPGTRLTVL.

The chain joins TRBV6-5 to TRBJ2-7; 9 nucleotides agree with TRBD2. With V trimmed by 5 bases and J by 3 bases, 8 bases remained unmatched. The CDR3 covers 15 residues. CDR1 is MNHEY, CDR2 SVGAGI, per germline. CDR3 DNA sequence: TGTGCCAGCAGTCCATCTCTAGCGGGGATCTACGAGCAGTACGTC. Its translation is CASSPSLAGIYEQYV.

In this sample, this clone turned up a few times. The genes are TRBV5-4 and TRBJ2-6; no definite D call. The CDR3 has 17 amino acids. Trimming took off 3 bases at V and 0 bases at J, with 13 bases between the two ends. The germline V gene has CDR1 SGHNT and CDR2 YYREEE (reference sequence). The CDR3 DNA follows: TGTGCCAGCAGCTGGCCCGGGTCGAGCTCTGGGGCCAACGTCCTGACTTTC. Translating it yields CASSWPGSSSGANVLTF.

This clone showed up just a few times. V is TRBV27 and J is TRBJ2-7; 9 bases align to TRBD1. J gave up 6 bases and V 6 bases, and 12 bases lay outside the gene matches. The germline gives CDR1 MNHEY, CDR2 SMNVEV (reference sequence). The length of the CDR3 is 15 residues. CDR3 protein: CASSSLGTGNSEQYF. The CDR3 nucleotides are TGTGCCAGCAGCAGCCTCGGGACAGGGAATAGCGAGCAGTACTTC.